This TCR beta chain derives from a study of T-cell memory formation after mild COVID-19. TCRdb passed the 5' RACE reads through MiXCR, listing each CDR3 protein once. The table has under 250,000 distinct CDR3 sequences, more than 8% seen once. Between the trimmed V and J ends, which lost 3 bases and 7 bases, there was a span of 13 bases. Per germline, CDR1 MNHEY and CDR2 SVGEGT. The CDR3 sequence is 15 residues long. This clonotype was counted between two and nine times. The chain joins TRBV6-2 or TRBV6-3 to TRBJ1-6; possible D gene TRBD1, 6 bases. The clonotype originates from a man younger than 30 who had mild COVID-19 (a few samples of this study predate the infection). Cell type and time point are not known. Sequencing used PBMCs or a T cell subset sorted from them (not recorded which). The CDR3 loop is CASSYNRETNSPLHF. The CDR3 nucleotides are TGTGCCAGCAGTTATAACAGGGAAACGAATTCACCCCTCCACTTT.